This T cell receptor beta chain derives from a study of OX40 agonist ivuxolimab in advanced cancers. Study-wide results and caveats: Some nonresponders likewise displayed low normalized T-cell clonal expansion.

Germline CDR1 SSHAT, CDR2 FNYEAQ (reference sequence). This CDR3 contains 15 residues. Repertoires were generated with immunoSEQ multiplex PCR, while TCRdb's copy carries only in-frame clones and drops some. Among approximately 61,000 clones listed, around 90% were seen once. In the case of this clone: Its antigen remains unknown. At one end the junction does not follow the germline gene, possibly because of a read error.

The chain employs TRBV7-7 and TRBJ1-4; possibly TRBD1 for D (5 bases). This TCR was sampled from an adult with an advanced solid tumor such as melanoma, head and neck, liver or kidney cancer. Sequencing was performed on CD4+ or CD8+ T cells sorted from blood, taken in a trial of the OX40 agonist ivuxolimab. Written as DNA, the CDR3 is TGTGCTAGCAGCTTAGGGGCAGGCACTAATGAAAAACTGTTTTTT. Translating it yields CASSLGAGTNEKLFF.